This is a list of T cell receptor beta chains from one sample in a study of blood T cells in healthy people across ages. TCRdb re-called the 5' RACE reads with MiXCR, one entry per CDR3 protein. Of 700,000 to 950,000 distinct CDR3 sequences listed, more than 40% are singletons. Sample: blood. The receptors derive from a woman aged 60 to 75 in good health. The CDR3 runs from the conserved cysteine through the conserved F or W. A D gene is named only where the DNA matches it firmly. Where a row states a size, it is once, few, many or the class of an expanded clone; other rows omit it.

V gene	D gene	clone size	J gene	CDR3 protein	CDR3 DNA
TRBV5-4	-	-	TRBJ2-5	CASSTGESQETQYF	TGTGCCAGCAGTACCGGGGAAAGCCAAGAGACCCAGTACTTC
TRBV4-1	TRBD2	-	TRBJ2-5	CASSQAARGGQETQYF	TGCGCCAGCAGCCAAGCTGCGCGGGGGGGGCAAGAGACCCAGTACTTC
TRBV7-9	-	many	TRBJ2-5	CASSPLGAASQETQYF	TGTGCCAGCAGCCCTCTTGGAGCAGCTAGCCAAGAGACCCAGTACTTC
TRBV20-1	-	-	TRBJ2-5	CSAKIRGNQETQYF	TGTAGTGCTAAAATCCGGGGGAACCAAGAGACCCAGTACTTC
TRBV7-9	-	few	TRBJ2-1	CASSPRSLNNEQFF	TGTGCCAGCAGCCCCAGGAGTTTGAACAATGAGCAGTTCTTC
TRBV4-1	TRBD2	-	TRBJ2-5	CASSQEPGGLAGPQETQYF	TGCGCCAGCAGCCAAGAACCGGGGGGACTAGCGGGTCCCCAAGAGACCCAGTACTTC
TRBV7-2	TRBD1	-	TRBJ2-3	CASSLDRTGADTQYF	TGTGCCAGCAGCTTAGACCGAACAGGGGCAGATACGCAGTATTTT
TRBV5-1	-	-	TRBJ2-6	CASSPSLTANVLTF	TGCGCCAGCAGCCCGTCCTTGACGGCCAACGTCCTGACTTTC
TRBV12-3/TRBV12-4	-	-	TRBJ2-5	CASTGGAGETQYF	TGTGCCTCCACAGGGGGAGCGGGGGAGACCCAGTACTTC
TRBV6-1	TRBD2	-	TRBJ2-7	CASSEGAGASPEQYF	TGTGCCAGCAGTGAAGGGGCGGGAGCTTCTCCCGAGCAGTACTTC
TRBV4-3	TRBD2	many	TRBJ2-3	CASSLREGSSTDTQYF	TGCGCCAGCAGCCTCCGGGAGGGATCTAGCACAGATACGCAGTATTTT
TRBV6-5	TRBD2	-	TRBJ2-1	CASIRGLAEPNEQFF	TGTGCCAGCATTAGAGGTCTAGCGGAGCCCAATGAGCAGTTCTTC
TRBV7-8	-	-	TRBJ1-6	CASSVQGDNSPLHF	TGTGCCAGCAGCGTACAGGGAGATAATTCACCCCTCCACTTT
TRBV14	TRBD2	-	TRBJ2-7	CASSLVREGNYEQYF	TGTGCCAGCAGCCTGGTGAGGGAGGGAAACTACGAGCAGTACTTC
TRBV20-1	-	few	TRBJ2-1	CSARDVSNEQFF	TGCAGTGCTAGGGACGTAAGCAATGAGCAGTTCTTC
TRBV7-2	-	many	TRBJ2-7	CASSPVRGAYEQYF	TGTGCCAGCAGCCCAGTACGGGGCGCGTACGAGCAGTACTTC
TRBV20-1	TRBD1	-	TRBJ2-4	CSARTGSIYEKYF	TGCAGTGCTCGGACAGGGAGTATATACGAGAAGTACTTC
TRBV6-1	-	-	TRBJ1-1	CASNLGVGMNTEAFF	TGTGCCAGCAACCTCGGGGTGGGGATGAACACTGAAGCTTTCTTT
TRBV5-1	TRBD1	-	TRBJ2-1	CASSARQGNNEQFF	TGCGCCAGCAGCGCCCGACAGGGTAACAATGAGCAGTTCTTC
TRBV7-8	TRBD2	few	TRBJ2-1	CASSPRMKGAGDEQFF	TGTGCCAGCAGCCCCCGGATGAAGGGAGCGGGGGATGAGCAGTTCTTC
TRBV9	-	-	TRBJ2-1	CASSVAGAVYNEQFF	TGTGCCAGCAGCGTAGCTGGTGCGGTGTACAATGAGCAGTTCTTC
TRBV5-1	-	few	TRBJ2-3	CASRLTGAGTDTQYF	TGCGCCAGCCGCCTAACGGGGGCGGGCACAGATACGCAGTATTTT
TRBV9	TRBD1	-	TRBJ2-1	CASSDGQGTYNEQFF	TGTGCCAGCAGCGATGGACAGGGAACCTACAATGAGCAGTTCTTC
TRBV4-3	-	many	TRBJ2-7	CASSQDRGEQYF	TGCGCCAGCAGCCAAGATCGAGGCGAGCAGTACTTC
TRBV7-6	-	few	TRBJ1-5	CASSSGGCQPEPDDQPQHF	TGTGCCAGCAGCTCCGGGGGATGCCAGCCTGAGCCCGACGATCAGCCCCAGCATTTT
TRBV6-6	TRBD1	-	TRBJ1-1	CASSRRDRENTEAFF	TGTGCCAGCAGTCGCCGGGACAGGGAGAACACTGAAGCTTTCTTT
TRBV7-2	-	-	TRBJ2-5	CASSLDTTTYQYF	TGTGCCAGCAGCTTAGATACTACTACGTATCAGTACTTC
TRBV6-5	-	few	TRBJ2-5	CASSYSSGSGETQYF	TGTGCCAGCAGTTACTCATCGGGTAGTGGGGAGACCCAGTACTTC
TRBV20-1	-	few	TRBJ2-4	CSASSARGLKLAKNIQYF	TGCAGTGCTAGCTCGGCCAGGGGACTAAAACTAGCCAAAAACATTCAGTACTTC
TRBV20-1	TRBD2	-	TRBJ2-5	CSARSGTSGGNEQYF	TGCAGTGCTAGGTCCGGGACTAGCGGCGGGAATGAGCAGTACTTC
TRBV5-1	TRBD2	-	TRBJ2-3	CASSFGTSDSGYTDTQYF	TGCGCCAGCAGCTTCGGGACTAGCGATTCCGGTTACACAGATACGCAGTATTTT
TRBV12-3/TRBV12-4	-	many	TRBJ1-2	CASSLGQGYGYTF	TGTGCCAGCAGCTTAGGTCAGGGTTATGGCTACACCTTC
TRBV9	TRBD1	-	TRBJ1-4	CASSVEDRGNEKLFF	TGTGCCAGCAGCGTTGAGGACAGGGGGAATGAAAAACTGTTTTTT
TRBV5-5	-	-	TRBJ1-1	CASSFNRTEAFF	TGTGCCAGCAGCTTTAACAGGACTGAAGCTTTCTTT
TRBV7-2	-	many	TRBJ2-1	CASSLRSAQGPLSIHEQFF	TGTGCCAGCAGCTTAAGGTCCGCTCAGGGACCACTTAGCATCCATGAGCAGTTCTTC
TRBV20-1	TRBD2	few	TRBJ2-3	CSAKLLTSGSSEDTQYF	TGCAGTGCTAAACTCCTGACTAGCGGGAGTTCGGAAGATACGCAGTATTTT
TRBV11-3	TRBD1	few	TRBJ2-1	CASSLGPGQSSYNEQFF	TGTGCCAGCAGCTTAGGCCCGGGACAGAGCTCCTACAATGAGCAGTTCTTC
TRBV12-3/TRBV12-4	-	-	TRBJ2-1	CASSLIMGAGLGSYNEQFF	TGTGCCAGCAGTTTAATTATGGGTGCGGGGTTGGGCTCCTACAATGAGCAGTTCTTC
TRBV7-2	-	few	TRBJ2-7	CASSSRSDGYEQYF	TGTGCCAGCAGCTCGAGATCGGACGGCTACGAGCAGTACTTC
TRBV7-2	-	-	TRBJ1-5	CASSLGEAYSNQPQHF	TGTGCCAGCAGCTTAGGGGAAGCCTATAGCAATCAGCCCCAGCATTTT
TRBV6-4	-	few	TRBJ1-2	CASSDGFYGYTF	TGTGCCAGCTCGGACGGATTCTATGGCTACACCTTC
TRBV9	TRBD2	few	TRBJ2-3	CASSVAAGGPSDTQYF	TGTGCCAGCAGCGTAGCGGCGGGAGGGCCTTCAGATACGCAGTATTTT
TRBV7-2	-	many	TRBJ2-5	CASSPSGGETQYF	TGTGCCAGCAGCCCCTCGGGTGGGGAGACCCAGTACTTC
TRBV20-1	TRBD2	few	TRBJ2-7	CSAARTSGITYEQYF	TGCAGTGCTGCCCGGACTAGCGGCATAACCTACGAGCAGTACTTC